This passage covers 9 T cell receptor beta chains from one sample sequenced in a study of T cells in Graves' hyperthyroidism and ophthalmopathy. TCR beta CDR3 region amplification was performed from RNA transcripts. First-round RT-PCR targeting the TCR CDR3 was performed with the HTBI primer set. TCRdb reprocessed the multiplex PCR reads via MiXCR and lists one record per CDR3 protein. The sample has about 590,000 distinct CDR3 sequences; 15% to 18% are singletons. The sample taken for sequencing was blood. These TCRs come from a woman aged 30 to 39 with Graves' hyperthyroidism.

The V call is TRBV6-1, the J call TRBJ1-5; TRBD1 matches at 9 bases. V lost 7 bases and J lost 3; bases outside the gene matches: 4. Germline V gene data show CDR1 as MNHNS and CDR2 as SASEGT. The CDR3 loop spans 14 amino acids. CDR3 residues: CASKGQGINQPQHF. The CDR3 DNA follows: TGTGCCAGCAAGGGACAGGGCATCAATCAGCCCCAGCATTTT.

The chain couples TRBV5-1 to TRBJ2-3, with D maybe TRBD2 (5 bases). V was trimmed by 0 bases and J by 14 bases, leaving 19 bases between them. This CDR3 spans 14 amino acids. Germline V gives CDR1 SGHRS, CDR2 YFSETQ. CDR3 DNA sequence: TGCGCCAGCAGCTTGGCGGGGATCGATCCTAAAGGGTATTTT. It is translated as CASSLAGIDPKGYF.

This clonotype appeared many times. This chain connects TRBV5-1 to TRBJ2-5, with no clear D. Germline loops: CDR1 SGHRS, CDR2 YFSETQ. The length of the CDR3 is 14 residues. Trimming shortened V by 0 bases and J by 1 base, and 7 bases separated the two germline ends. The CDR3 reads CASSLGGIQETQYF. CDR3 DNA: TGCGCCAGCAGCTTGGGAGGAATCCAAGAGACCCAGTACTTC.

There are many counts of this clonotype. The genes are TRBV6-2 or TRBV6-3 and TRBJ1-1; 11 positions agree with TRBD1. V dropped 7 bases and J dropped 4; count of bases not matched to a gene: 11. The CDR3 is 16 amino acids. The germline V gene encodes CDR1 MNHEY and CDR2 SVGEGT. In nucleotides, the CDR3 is TGTGCCAGCACCTGGACAGGGGGCTTTTCGGCCACTGAAGCTTTCTTT. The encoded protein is CASTWTGGFSATEAFF.

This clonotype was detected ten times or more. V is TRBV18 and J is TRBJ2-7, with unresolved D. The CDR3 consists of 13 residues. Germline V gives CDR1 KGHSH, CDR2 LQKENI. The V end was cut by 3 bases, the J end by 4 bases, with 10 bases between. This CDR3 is CASSPPLGYEQYF. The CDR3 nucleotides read TGTGCCAGCTCACCCCCATTAGGTTACGAGCAGTACTTC.

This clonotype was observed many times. The CDR3 sequence: CASSLRTANYGYTF. The CDR3 DNA follows: TGTGCCAGCAGCTTGAGGACAGCCAACTATGGCTACACCTTC. The J gene is TRBJ1-2, the V gene TRBV5-6; D is perhaps TRBD1 (6 bases). CDR1 and CDR2 from the germline V gene are SGHDT and YYEEEE. This CDR3 contains 14 residues. Trimming pared 1 base from V and 2 bases from J, leaving 9 bases between.

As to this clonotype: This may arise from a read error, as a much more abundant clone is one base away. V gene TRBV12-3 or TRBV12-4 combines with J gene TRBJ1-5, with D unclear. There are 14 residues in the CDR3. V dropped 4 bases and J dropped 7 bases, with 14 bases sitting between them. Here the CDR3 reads CASSSQDSQQPQHF. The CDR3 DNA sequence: TGTGCCAGCAGTTCTCAGGATTCACAGCAGCCCCAGCATTTT.

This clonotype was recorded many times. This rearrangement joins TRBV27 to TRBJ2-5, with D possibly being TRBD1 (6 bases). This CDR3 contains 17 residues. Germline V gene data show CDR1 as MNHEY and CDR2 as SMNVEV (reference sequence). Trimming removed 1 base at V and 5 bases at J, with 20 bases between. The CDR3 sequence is CASSLYPPPTGRETQYF. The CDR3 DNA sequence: TGTGCCAGCAGTTTATACCCCCCCCCGACAGGTCGGGAGACCCAGTACTTC.

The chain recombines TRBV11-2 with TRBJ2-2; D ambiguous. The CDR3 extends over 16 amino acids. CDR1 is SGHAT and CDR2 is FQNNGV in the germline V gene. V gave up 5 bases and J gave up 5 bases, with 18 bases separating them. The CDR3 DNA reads TGTGCCAGCAGCCAAGTCAGTTCTCAGGATACCGGGGAGCTGTTTTTT. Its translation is CASSQVSSQDTGELFF.